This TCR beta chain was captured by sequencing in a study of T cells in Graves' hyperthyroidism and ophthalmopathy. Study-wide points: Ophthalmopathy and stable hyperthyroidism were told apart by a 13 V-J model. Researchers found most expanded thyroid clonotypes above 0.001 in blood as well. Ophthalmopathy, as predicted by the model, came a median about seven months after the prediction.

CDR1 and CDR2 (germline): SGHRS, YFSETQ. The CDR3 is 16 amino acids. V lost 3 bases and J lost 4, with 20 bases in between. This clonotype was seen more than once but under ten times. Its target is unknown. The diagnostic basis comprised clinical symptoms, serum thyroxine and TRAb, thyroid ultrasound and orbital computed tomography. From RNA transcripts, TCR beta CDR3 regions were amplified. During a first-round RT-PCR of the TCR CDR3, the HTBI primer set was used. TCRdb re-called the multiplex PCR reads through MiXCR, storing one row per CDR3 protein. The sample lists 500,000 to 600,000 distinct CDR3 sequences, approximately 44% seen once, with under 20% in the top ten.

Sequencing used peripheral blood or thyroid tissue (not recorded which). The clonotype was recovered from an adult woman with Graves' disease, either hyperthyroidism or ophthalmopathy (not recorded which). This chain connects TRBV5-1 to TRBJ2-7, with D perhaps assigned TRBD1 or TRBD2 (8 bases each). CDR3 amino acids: CASSSGGTGLRYEQYF. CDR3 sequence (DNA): TGCGCCAGCAGCTCGGGGGGGACAGGCCTTCGATACGAGCAGTACTTC.